Below, 6 T cell receptor beta chains from the same sample are listed, as sequenced in a study of tumor and adjacent non-tumor tissue in lung cancer. RNA was extracted from bulk tissue without any cell sorting. Three rounds of nested PCR, following a modified ARM-PCR protocol, produced the TCRbeta library. One entry per CDR3 protein, called by TCRdb with MiXCR from the multiplex PCR reads. The sample lists 70,000 to 80,000 distinct CDR3 sequences, approximately 72% occurring once. Sequencing was done on a sample of lung tumor tissue. These receptors all come from a woman aged 40 to 50 with non-small cell lung cancer.

As to this clonotype: Likely a read error: the CDR3 ends without its conserved phenylalanine or tryptophan. The chain combines TRBV11-2 with TRBJ2-7; D perhaps matches TRBD2 (6 bases). The germline V gene encodes CDR1 SGHAT and CDR2 FQNNGV. The CDR3 runs 15 residues. V lost 6 bases, J lost 6 bases, and 21 bases lay in between. This CDR3 reads CASSLMGISGSEQYL. Written as DNA, the CDR3 is TGTGCCAGCAGTTTAATGGGGATTAGCGGTTCCGAGCAGTACTTG.

Of note for this clonotype: An end of the junction does not agree with germline; a read error may underlie this. The chain couples TRBV6-1 to TRBJ2-3; D possibly uses TRBD1 or TRBD2 (5 bases each). The CDR3 extends over 16 amino acids. Germline V gene sequence: CDR1 MNHNS, CDR2 SASEGT. The CDR3 loop reads CASSERRTGRTDTRYF. The CDR3 coding sequence is TGTGCCAGCAGTGAACGTCGGACGGGGCGCACAGATACGCGGTATTTT.

Comment on this clonotype: A much bigger clone sits one base away, suggesting this may be a read error. In nucleotides, the CDR3 is TGCAGTTCCAGGGGTGGACAGGTGGGCTATGGCTACACCTTC. As protein: CSSRGGQVGYGYTF. The J gene is TRBJ1-2, the V gene TRBV20-1; TRBD1 matches at 7 bases. Germline CDR1 DFQATT, CDR2 SNEGSKA (reference sequence). The CDR3 consists of 14 residues. The trim removed 8 bases at V and 4 bases at J, leaving 13 bases unmatched.

The chain has TRBV11-3 and TRBJ2-7, with no clear D. The germline V gene encodes CDR1 SGHNT and CDR2 YENEEA. Trimming removed 11 bases at V and 5 bases at J, with 19 bases between. CDR3 length: 13 residues. CDR3 nucleotides: TGTGCCTGTAGTCCCGGACCACTCAACGAGCAGTACTTC. This encodes CACSPGPLNEQYF.

This clonotype was counted a few times. The chain recombines TRBV5-1 with TRBJ2-5; the D gene is possibly TRBD1 (6 bases). Deletions cut 4 bases from V and 5 bases from J, with 18 bases between. This CDR3 is 15 amino acids long. Germline values: CDR1 SGHRS, CDR2 YFSETQ. Here the CDR3 reads CASSKHQGNGETQYF. The DNA for the CDR3 is TGCGCCAGCAGCAAGCATCAGGGGAACGGGGAGACCCAGTACTTC.

Concerning this clonotype: The junction and the germline gene differ at one end; a read error may be behind it. J is TRBJ2-1 and V is TRBV11-2, with D uncertain. Germline CDR1 is SGHAT and CDR2 is FQNNGV. CDR3 length: 15 residues. The CDR3 sequence is CASSPDPETRNEQSF. In nucleotides, the CDR3 is TGTGCCAGCAGCCCGGATCCCGAGACAAGGAATGAGCAGTCCTTC.